A single sample is the source of the 28 T cell receptor beta chains below, sequenced in a study of human T cells and chemical hapten exposure. TCRdb processed the RACE reads anew with MiXCR; each CDR3 protein has one entry. The data show 74,000 or so distinct CDR3 sequences, 10% seen once. Time point here: patch test 1, 2 weeks after DPC sensitization. Documented treatment: therapeutic diphenylcyclopropenone sensitization with weekly scalp DPC. Sequenced material: whole blood, taken in connection with sensitization to the hapten diphenylcyclopropenone (DPC). These TCRs come from a woman in her 50s with alopecia areata. Some clones in this sample may be carry-over from other donors' samples.

This clonotype was detected many times. V usage is TRBV6-1 and J usage is TRBJ2-5; no firm D call. CDR3 size: 16 residues. Deletions cut 3 bases from V and 0 bases from J, with 14 bases between. From germline, CDR1 is MNHNS and CDR2 SASEGT. CDR3 coding DNA: TGTGCCAGCAGTGAGGGGTTGAGGCGGAACCAAGAGACCCAGTACTTC. Translating it yields CASSEGLRRNQETQYF.

This clonotype was seen a few times. Here the CDR3 reads CSALRTNEQYF. The CDR3 DNA follows: TGCAGTGCTCTTAGGACTAACGAGCAGTACTTC. The V and J genes are TRBV20-1 and TRBJ2-7, with a tentative D call TRBD2 (6 bases). Germline V gene sequence: CDR1 DFQATT, CDR2 SNEGSKA (reference sequence). Trimming stripped 5 bases from V and 5 bases from J, with 10 bases between. This CDR3 is 11 amino acids long.

The rearrangement joins TRBV20-1 to TRBJ1-4; D unclear. The germline V and J ends were trimmed by 3 bases and 0 bases, with 11 bases remaining between them. The CDR3 has 15 amino acids. Germline CDR1 reads DFQATT; CDR2 reads SNEGSKA (reference sequence). The CDR3 protein is CSASLDSATNEKLFF. The DNA of the CDR3 is TGCAGTGCTAGCCTAGACTCTGCAACTAATGAAAAACTGTTTTTT.

CDR3 sequence reads: CASSRIVNEQFF. The CDR3 nucleotides read TGTGCCAGCAGCCGAATTGTCAATGAGCAGTTCTTC. The gene calls are TRBV7-2 and TRBJ2-1; D not resolved. This CDR3 has 12 amino acids. The V and J ends lost 5 bases and 6 bases respectively, with 8 bases between them. Germline V gives CDR1 SGHTA, CDR2 FQGNSA.

This chain joins TRBV9 and TRBJ2-7; D perhaps matches TRBD2 (5 bases). CDR1 is SGDLS, CDR2 YYNGEE, per germline. The CDR3 covers 14 residues. V was pared by 1 base and J by 7 bases, with 15 bases between. This chain's CDR3 is CASSVTPYPGEQYF. CDR3 in DNA: TGTGCCAGCAGCGTAACCCCATATCCGGGGGAGCAGTACTTC.

This clonotype was seen a handful of times. This chain joins TRBV28 and TRBJ1-1; the D is unclear. Between the trimmed V and J ends, which lost 2 bases and 1 base, there was a span of 11 bases. CDR1 MDHEN and CDR2 SYDVKM come from the germline V gene. The CDR3 consists of 15 residues. CDR3 coding DNA: TGTGCCAGCAGTTTACCCCTTCGGGGGAACACTGAAGCTTTCTTT. Its translation: CASSLPLRGNTEAFF.

At least ten counts were recorded for this clonotype. The junction departs from germline at one end; a sequencing error may be responsible. This rearrangement joins TRBV9 to TRBJ2-2; 7 bases agree with TRBD2. The CDR3 sequence is 14 residues long. Germline V lookup: CDR1 SGDLS, CDR2 YYNGEE. CDR3 DNA: TGTGCCAGCACCGTAGCGGGGAACACCGGGGAGCTGTTTTTT. Protein sequence: CASTVAGNTGELFF. The complete variable domain, with remaining parts taken from reference TRBV9 and TRBJ2-2, reads DSGVTQTPKHLITATGQRVTLRCSPRSGDLSVYWYQQSLDQGLQFLIQYYNGEERAKGNILERFSAQQFPDLHSELNLSSLELGDSALYFCASTVAGNTGELFFGEGSRLTVL.

The chain links TRBV7-3 to TRBJ2-1; 9 positions match TRBD2. Germline V lookup: CDR1 SGHTA, CDR2 FQGTGA. This CDR3 is 15 amino acids long. After removal of 5 bases from V and 4 bases from J, the junction contained 6 bases not matched to a gene. The CDR3 DNA follows: TGTGCCAGCAGCCCTCTAGCGGGACAATACAATGAGCAGTTCTTC. It specifies CASSPLAGQYNEQFF.

This clonotype showed up many times. The chain uses TRBV3-1 and TRBJ2-7; 10 positions match TRBD2. The CDR3 runs 15 residues. Germline V gene lookup returns CDR1 LGHDT and CDR2 YNNKEL (reference sequence). The J segment lost 6 bases and the V segment lost 4 bases, leaving 9 bases of the junction unmatched. The CDR3 protein is CASSPLLAGKGEQYF. CDR3 in DNA: TGTGCCAGCAGCCCCCTACTAGCGGGAAAAGGCGAGCAGTACTTC.

This clonotype was counted between two and nine times. The genes are TRBV6-2 or TRBV6-3 and TRBJ2-7, with 9 positions matching TRBD1. Trimming cost V 6 bases and J 1 base; bases outside gene matches: 7. The CDR3 length is 15 residues. Germline-derived CDR1 and CDR2 are MNHEY and SVGEGT. The CDR3 loop reads CASRPTGTGSYEQYF. CDR3 nucleotides: TGTGCCAGCAGGCCAACCGGGACAGGGTCCTACGAGCAGTACTTC.

The V call is TRBV20-1, the J call TRBJ2-1, with a weak D call TRBD2 (6 bases). V was shortened by 6 bases and J by 16 bases, with 16 bases between the two germline ends. CDR1 and CDR2 (germline): DFQATT, SNEGSKA (reference sequence). The CDR3 consists of 10 residues. CDR3 DNA sequence: TGCAGTGCCGGGACTCTTGGGCATTTCTTC. Translated, it gives CSAGTLGHFF.

In this sample, this clonotype turned up a few times. The chain combines TRBV10-3 with TRBJ2-7; the match to TRBD1 covers 7 bases. Germline-derived CDR1 and CDR2 are ENHRY and SYGVKD. V was clipped by 4 bases and J by 5 bases; unmatched bases: 11. The length of the CDR3 is 15 residues. The CDR3 protein is CAISASAGTVNEQYF. In DNA, the CDR3 is TGTGCCATCAGTGCGTCGGCCGGGACAGTGAACGAGCAGTACTTC.

V and J are TRBV20-1 and TRBJ1-1, with TRBD1 matching over 7 bases. Trimming removed 0 bases from V and 2 bases from J; junction bases left unmatched: 6. The germline gives CDR1 DFQATT, CDR2 SNEGSKA (reference sequence). This CDR3 spans 15 amino acids. The CDR3 DNA sequence: TGCAGTGCTAGAGATCAGTACAGGGGAAACACTGAAGCTTTCTTT. Its protein product is CSARDQYRGNTEAFF.

This clonotype was detected a few times. The chain joins TRBV7-9 to TRBJ1-5, with a weak D call TRBD1 (5 bases). The CDR3 is 13 residues long. With 5 bases removed from V and 4 bases from J, the gap between germline ends came to 9 bases. Germline V gene lookup returns CDR1 SEHNR and CDR2 FQNEAQ (reference sequence). CDR3 protein: CASSISGNQPQHF. CDR3 bases: TGTGCCAGCAGCATATCAGGGAATCAGCCCCAGCATTTT.

The table lists this clonotype with a few counts. CDR3 DNA sequence: TGCAGCGTGAGCCGGGACAGGGGAGGACTAGCGATTACCGGGGAGCTGTTTTTT. Protein sequence: CSVSRDRGGLAITGELFF. The V gene is TRBV29-1, the J gene TRBJ2-2, with D possibly TRBD1 on 10 matching bases. Germline lookup yields CDR1 SQVTM and CDR2 ANQGSEA. There are 18 residues in the CDR3. The V end was cut by 6 bases, the J end by 5 bases, with 28 bases between.

This clonotype has just a few counts. The chain carries TRBV6-2 or TRBV6-3 and TRBJ2-3, with TRBD1 as a possible D gene (5 bases). V was cut by 5 bases and J by 2 bases, with 11 bases left in between. Germline V gene sequence: CDR1 MNHEY, CDR2 SVGEGT. This CDR3 comprises 14 residues. Written as DNA, the CDR3 is TGTGCCAGCAGTCTCCAGGGAACCACAGATACGCAGTATTTT. It codes for CASSLQGTTDTQYF.

The chain has TRBV7-2 and TRBJ2-5, with TRBD2 identical over 7 bases. Per the germline V gene, CDR1 is SGHTA and CDR2 is FQGNSA. This CDR3 comprises 15 residues. V lost 4 bases and J lost 8; bases outside the gene matches: 13. CDR3 amino acids: CASSSEAGTRRTQYF. For the CDR3, the DNA is TGTGCCAGCAGCTCCGAAGCGGGGACCCGGAGAACCCAGTACTTC.

This clonotype was seen only a few times. The V and J genes are TRBV18 and TRBJ1-4; TRBD1 matches 9 bases. This CDR3 comprises 19 residues. The trim removed 4 bases at V and 3 bases at J, leaving 15 bases unmatched. Germline CDR1 and CDR2: KGHSH and LQKENI. CDR3 DNA sequence: TGTGCCAGCTCACATACTTTCGGACAGGGGAGGTTCGCTAATGAAAAACTGTTTTTT. Protein sequence: CASSHTFGQGRFANEKLFF.

This clonotype came up many times. The chain employs TRBV20-1 and TRBJ2-7; 8 bases are a match to TRBD2. V trimming: 7 bases; J trimming: 1 base; junction bases outside the gene matches: 9. This CDR3 is built from 14 residues. Germline assignment: CDR1 DFQATT and CDR2 SNEGSKA (reference sequence). CDR3 residues: CSVERELYSYEQYF. The CDR3 DNA follows: TGCAGTGTAGAGCGGGAGCTCTATTCCTACGAGCAGTACTTC.

The rearrangement uses TRBV28 and TRBJ2-4; 10 nucleotides align to TRBD1. The CDR3 sequence is 16 residues long. Germline lookup yields CDR1 MDHEN and CDR2 SYDVKM. Trimming at V came to 5 bases and at J to 2 bases, leaving 6 bases not matched to a gene. The CDR3 spells CASSAPGQGTKNIQYF. The CDR3 DNA reads as TGTGCCAGCAGTGCGCCGGGACAGGGGACCAAAAACATTCAGTACTTC.

The V gene is TRBV11-2, the J gene TRBJ2-7; the D is unclear. The germline V and J ends were trimmed by 1 base and 5 bases, with 9 bases remaining between them. There are 13 residues in the CDR3. CDR1 and CDR2 (germline): SGHAT, FQNNGV. The CDR3 spells CASSLGLSHEQYF. DNA for the CDR3: TGTGCCAGCAGCTTAGGTTTGTCCCACGAGCAGTACTTC.

The sample holds many counts of this clonotype. The chain links TRBV13 to TRBJ1-5, with TRBD1 matching 7 bases. V lost 2 bases to trimming and J lost 7 bases; unmatched junction nucleotides: 5. The CDR3 is made up of 14 amino acids. CDR1 is PRHDT, CDR2 FYEKMQ, per germline (reference sequence). CDR3 residues: CASSLNRGHQPQHF. Written as DNA, the CDR3 is TGTGCCAGCAGCTTAAACAGGGGTCACCAGCCCCAGCATTTT.

This rearrangement joins TRBV20-1 to TRBJ1-4; D gene unclear. The germline V gene has CDR1 DFQATT and CDR2 SNEGSKA (reference sequence). V lost 6 bases, J lost 8 bases, and 10 bases lay in between. CDR3 length: 11 residues. The CDR3 sequence is CSAKSGEKLFF. CDR3 nucleotide sequence: TGCAGTGCGAAATCGGGCGAAAAACTGTTTTTT.

This clonotype has just a few counts. The rearrangement uses TRBV6-1 and TRBJ1-1; D perhaps matches TRBD1 (6 bases). The CDR3 has 14 amino acids. CDR1 is MNHNS, CDR2 SASEGT, per germline. Trimming removed 4 bases from V and 2 bases from J, with 11 bases in between. The CDR3 DNA sequence: TGTGCCAGCAGTGCCTTGACAGGTAACACTGAAGCTTTCTTT. It specifies CASSALTGNTEAFF.

This clonotype appeared many times. This chain connects TRBV3-1 to TRBJ1-2; D might be TRBD1 (6 bases). The germline CDR1 and CDR2 sequences are LGHDT and YNNKEL (reference sequence). The CDR3 spans 15 residues. Trimming took off 1 base at V and 8 bases at J, with 17 bases between the two ends. The CDR3 region is CASSQGTAYGLGYTF. The CDR3 DNA follows: TGTGCCAGCAGCCAAGGGACAGCCTATGGTTTGGGCTACACCTTC. The whole variable domain, filled in from reference TRBV3-1 and TRBJ1-2, reads DTAVSQTPKYLVTQMGNDKSIKCEQNLGHDTMYWYKQDSKKFLKIMFSYNNKELIINETVPNRFSPKSPDKAHLNLHINSLELGDSAVYFCASSQGTAYGLGYTFGSGTRLTVV.

The genes are TRBV27 and TRBJ2-7; D gene ambiguous. V was trimmed by 3 bases and J by 0 bases, leaving 9 bases between them. This CDR3 has 14 amino acids. CDR1 MNHEY and CDR2 SMNVEV come from the germline V gene (reference sequence). As DNA, the CDR3 is TGTGCCAGCAGTTTCAGCCGGAGCTCCTACGAGCAGTACTTC. Residues: CASSFSRSSYEQYF.

This clonotype occurred many times. The rearrangement uses TRBV6-2 or TRBV6-3 and TRBJ1-5; D is undetermined. V lost 5 bases and J lost 11, with 22 bases in between. Germline V lookup: CDR1 MNHEY, CDR2 SVGEGT. The CDR3 sequence is 15 residues long. Written as DNA, the CDR3 is TGTGCCAGCAGTCTAGCAGGATCAACGGGCCAGTCCCAGCATTTT. Amino acid sequence: CASSLAGSTGQSQHF.

In this sample, this clonotype turned up a few times. The rearrangement joins TRBV7-8 to TRBJ2-3; 7 positions match TRBD1. Germline CDR1 reads SGHVS; CDR2 reads FQNEAQ. J gave up 6 bases and V 3 bases, and 0 bases lay outside the gene matches. The length of the CDR3 is 12 residues. DNA of the CDR3: TGTGCCAGCAGCTTGGACAGGGATACGCAGTATTTT. Translated: CASSLDRDTQYF.